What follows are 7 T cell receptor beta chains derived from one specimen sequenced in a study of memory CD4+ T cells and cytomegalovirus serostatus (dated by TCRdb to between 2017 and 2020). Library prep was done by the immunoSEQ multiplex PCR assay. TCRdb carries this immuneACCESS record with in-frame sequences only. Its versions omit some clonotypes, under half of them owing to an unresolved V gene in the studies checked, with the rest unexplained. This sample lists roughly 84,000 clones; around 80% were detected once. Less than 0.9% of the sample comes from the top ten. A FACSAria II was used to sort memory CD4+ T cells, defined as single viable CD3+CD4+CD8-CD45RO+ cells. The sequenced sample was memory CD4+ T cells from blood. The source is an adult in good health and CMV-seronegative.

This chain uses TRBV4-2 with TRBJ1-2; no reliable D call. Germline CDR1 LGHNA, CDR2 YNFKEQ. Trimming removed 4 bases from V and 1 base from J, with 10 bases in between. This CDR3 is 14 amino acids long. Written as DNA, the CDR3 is TGTGCCAGCAGCCGGAGGACGGATAACTATGGCTACACCTTC. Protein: CASSRRTDNYGYTF.

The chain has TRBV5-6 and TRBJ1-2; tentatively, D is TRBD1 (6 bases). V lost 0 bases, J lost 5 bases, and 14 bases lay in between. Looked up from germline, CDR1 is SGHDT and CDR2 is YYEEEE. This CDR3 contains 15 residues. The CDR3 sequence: CASSLAFGGLYGYTF. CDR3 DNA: TGTGCCAGCAGCTTGGCCTTTGGGGGCCTGTATGGCTACACCTTC.

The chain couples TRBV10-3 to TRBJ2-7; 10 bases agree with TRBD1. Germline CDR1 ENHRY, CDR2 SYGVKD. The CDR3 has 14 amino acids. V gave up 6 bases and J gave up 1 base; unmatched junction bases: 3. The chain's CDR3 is CAIRGDRGSYEQYF. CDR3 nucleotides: TGTGCCATCAGGGGGGACAGGGGTTCCTACGAGCAGTACTTC.

Here the CDR3 reads CASSQDFLASIGDNEQFF. The CDR3 DNA follows: TGTGCCAGCAGCCAAGATTTCTTAGCGTCGATAGGGGACAATGAGCAGTTCTTC. The rearrangement links TRBV4-2 to TRBJ2-1; D tentatively reads TRBD1 or TRBD2 (5 bases each). CDR1 is LGHNA and CDR2 is YNFKEQ in the germline V gene. This CDR3 region has 18 residues. V dropped 0 bases and J dropped 5 bases, with 20 bases sitting between them.

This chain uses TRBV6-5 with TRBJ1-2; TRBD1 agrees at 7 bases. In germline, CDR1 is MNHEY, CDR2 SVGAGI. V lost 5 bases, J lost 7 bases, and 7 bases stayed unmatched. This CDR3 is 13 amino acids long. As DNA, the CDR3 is TGTGCCAGCAGTCGCGGGACAGAGGGTGGCTACACCTTC. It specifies CASSRGTEGGYTF.

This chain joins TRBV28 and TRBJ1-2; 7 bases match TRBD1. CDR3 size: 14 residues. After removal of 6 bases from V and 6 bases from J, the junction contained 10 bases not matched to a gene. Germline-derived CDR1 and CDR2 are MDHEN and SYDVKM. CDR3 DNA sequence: TGTGCCAGCAGGGGGGGACAGACTAGGAATGGCTACACCTTC. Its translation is CASRGGQTRNGYTF.

This chain's CDR3 is CASSTTGQSGGYEQYF. In nucleotides, the CDR3 is TGTGCCAGTAGCACCACGGGACAATCCGGGGGCTACGAGCAGTACTTC. The gene calls are TRBV19 and TRBJ2-7; either TRBD1 or TRBD2 may fit D (6 bases each). CDR3 length: 16 residues. The V gene's germline CDR1 is LNHDA and CDR2 SQIVND (reference sequence). The V and J ends lost 6 bases and 3 bases respectively, with 21 bases between them.